The 25 T cell receptor beta chains reported below all come from one sample, sequenced in a study of T cell repertoires in cytomegalovirus infection. A single record per CDR3 protein comes from TCRdb applying MiXCR to the reads. This table holds about 450,000 distinct CDR3 sequences, under 40% found once. The sample consisted of PBMCs. The receptors were gathered from a human donor in good health (CMV status not recorded). Some clones in this sample may be carry-over from other donors' samples.

This chain joins TRBV4-3 and TRBJ2-7; no definite D call. Germline CDR1 LGHNA, CDR2 YSLEER. The length of the CDR3 is 14 residues. The V end lost 0 bases, the J end lost 4 bases, and 10 bases lay between the germline ends. CDR3 sequence (DNA): TGCGCCAGCAGCCAAGATAGAGCCGGTTACGAGCAGTACTTC. It codes for CASSQDRAGYEQYF.

V usage is TRBV6-6 and J usage is TRBJ2-7, with no clear D. Trimming took off 8 bases at V and 2 bases at J, with 16 bases between the two ends. CDR3 length: 14 residues. CDR1 is MNHNY and CDR2 is SVGAGI in the germline V gene (reference sequence). DNA of the CDR3: TGTGCCAGCCGAATCTCGGGTCCCACCTACGAGCAGTACTTC. Amino acid sequence: CASRISGPTYEQYF.

The chain is built from TRBV7-9 and TRBJ2-7; D gene ambiguous. Trimming stripped 4 bases from V and 2 bases from J, with 12 bases between. This CDR3 has 14 amino acids. Germline CDR1 reads SEHNR; CDR2 reads FQNEAQ (reference sequence). The CDR3 loop reads CASSSTAQTYEQYF. The CDR3 bases are TGTGCCAGCAGCTCAACAGCTCAGACCTACGAGCAGTACTTC.

V and J are TRBV12-3 or TRBV12-4 and TRBJ2-1; tentatively, D is TRBD1 (6 bases). V was clipped by 4 bases and J by 10 bases, with 11 bases between them. The CDR3 is made up of 12 amino acids. Here the CDR3 reads CASSYSGTEQFF. Written as DNA, the CDR3 is TGTGCCAGCAGTTACTCCGGGACAGAGCAGTTCTTC.

This clonotype was seen more than once but under ten times. The chain is built from TRBV29-1 and TRBJ1-4; D is perhaps TRBD1 (6 bases). Germline V gene data show CDR1 as SQVTM and CDR2 as ANQGSEA. V was shortened by 4 bases and J by 6 bases, with 12 bases between the two germline ends. The CDR3 covers 13 residues. This chain's CDR3 is CSVGRTADEKLFF. The CDR3 DNA reads TGCAGCGTTGGGCGGACAGCCGATGAAAAACTGTTTTTT.

In its sample, this clonotype was seen once. This may be a read error: a much more frequent sequence differs by one nucleotide. The V and J genes are TRBV28 and TRBJ2-7; D is unclear. This CDR3 contains 10 residues. Deletions cut 8 bases from V and 0 bases from J, with 2 bases between. From germline, CDR1 is MDHEN and CDR2 SYDVKM. Here the CDR3 reads CASGSYEQYF. In nucleotides, the CDR3 is TGTGCCAGCGGCTCCTACGAGCAGTACTTC.

This chain joins TRBV5-4 and TRBJ2-6, with a tentative D call TRBD1 (6 bases). Deletions cut 4 bases from V and 1 base from J, with 15 bases between. The CDR3 is 17 amino acids. Germline V lookup: CDR1 SGHNT, CDR2 YYREEE (reference sequence). The CDR3 nucleotides are TGTGCCAGCAGCATCCAGACAGGAGAGTCTGGGGCCAACGTCCTGACTTTC. It codes for CASSIQTGESGANVLTF.

This clonotype was seen ten or more times. This chain uses TRBV4-2 with TRBJ1-1; D is undetermined. Germline V lookup: CDR1 LGHNA, CDR2 YNFKEQ. This CDR3 is 15 amino acids long. Trimming removed 1 base at V and 1 base at J, with 10 bases between. The CDR3 DNA is TGTGCCAGCAGCCAAGGAATTCAAGAGAACACTGAAGCTTTCTTT. Translation: CASSQGIQENTEAFF.

The chain uses TRBV5-1 and TRBJ1-1; D gene uncertain. CDR3 length: 16 amino acids. V shed 5 bases and J shed 4 bases, with 21 bases lying between them. Germline V gene data show CDR1 as SGHRS and CDR2 as YFSETQ. The CDR3 region has the DNA TGCGCCAGCAGTGTGGGAATGTTGTCAAGTGGCACTGAAGCTTTCTTT. This gives the protein CASSVGMLSSGTEAFF.

Points on this clonotype: The junction departs from germline at one end; a sequencing error may be responsible. The chain links TRBV6-6 to TRBJ2-5; D might be TRBD2 (6 bases). This CDR3 comprises 16 residues. Per germline, CDR1 MNHNY and CDR2 SVGAGI (reference sequence). For the CDR3, the DNA is TGTGCCATCACCTGGGACGCCGCGGGGTATCAAGAGACCCAGACCTTC. Residues: CAITWDAAGYQETQTF.

The sample holds many counts of this clonotype. The chain joins TRBV6-2 or TRBV6-3 to TRBJ2-3; TRBD2 aligns across 7 bases. The V segment lost 0 bases and the J segment 13 bases; nucleotides outside the gene matches: 4. The CDR3 extends over 12 amino acids. Germline V gene data show CDR1 as MNHEY and CDR2 as SVGEGT. The chain's CDR3 is CASSYSTSHKYF. CDR3 nucleotides: TGTGCCAGCAGTTACTCGACTAGCCATAAGTATTTT.

This clonotype has ten or more counts. The V and J genes are TRBV7-9 and TRBJ2-3; 7 positions agree with TRBD1. After removal of 5 bases from V and 0 bases from J, the junction contained 5 bases not matched to a gene. The CDR3 is 15 amino acids. The germline CDR1 and CDR2 sequences are SEHNR and FQNEAQ (reference sequence). CDR3 in DNA: TGTGCCAGCAGCACGCGACAGGGAAGCACAGATACGCAGTATTTT. Protein product: CASSTRQGSTDTQYF.

CDR3 nucleotide sequence: TGTGCCAGCAGAGTGACAGGGGGCTCGGCCGGGGAGCTGTTTTTT. It is translated as CASRVTGGSAGELFF. The chain has TRBV6-2 or TRBV6-3 and TRBJ2-2; TRBD1 matches 10 bases. Unmatched junction bases numbered 7, after V lost 6 bases and J lost 6 bases. Germline V gives CDR1 MNHEY, CDR2 SVGEGT. This CDR3 comprises 15 residues.

This clonotype was counted between two and nine times. The chain combines TRBV7-2 with TRBJ2-5; D may be TRBD1 (5 bases). Trimming pared 5 bases from V and 5 bases from J, leaving 15 bases between. From germline, CDR1 is SGHTA and CDR2 FQGNSA. The CDR3 consists of 14 residues. The CDR3 bases are TGTGCCAGCAGCGGGGCCCAGGAAAGGGAGACCCAGTACTTC. This encodes CASSGAQERETQYF.

The sample holds a few counts of this clonotype. This chain links TRBV7-3 with TRBJ2-5; D uncertain. The V end lost 2 bases, the J end lost 2 bases, and 6 bases lay between the germline ends. Germline V gives CDR1 SGHTA, CDR2 FQGTGA. The CDR3 covers 13 residues. The CDR3 spells CASSLSDQETQYF. The CDR3 nucleotides read TGTGCCAGCAGCTTATCCGATCAAGAGACCCAGTACTTC. The whole variable domain, remainder taken from reference TRBV7-3 and TRBJ2-5, is GAGVSQTPSNKVTEKGKYVELRCDPISGHTALYWYRQSLGQGPEFLIYFQGTGAADDSGLPNDRFFAVRPEGSVSTLKIQRTERGDSAVYLCASSLSDQETQYFGPGTRLLVL.

Comments on this clonotype: A much larger clonotype is one base distant, so this may be a read error. The chain has TRBV11-2 and TRBJ2-1, with a possible D match to TRBD2 (6 bases). The CDR3 consists of 15 residues. Germline V gene lookup returns CDR1 SGHAT and CDR2 FQNNGV. CDR3 loop: CSSSLTVAEYNEQFF. The DNA of the CDR3 is TGTTCCAGCAGCTTAACGGTAGCGGAGTACAATGAGCAGTTCTTC.

Many counts were recorded for this clonotype. The chain couples TRBV7-9 to TRBJ2-3, with 9 positions matching TRBD1. Germline CDR1 reads SEHNR; CDR2 reads FQNEAQ (reference sequence). The CDR3 length is 16 residues. V was clipped by 5 bases and J by 2 bases; unmatched bases: 8. The CDR3 DNA follows: TGTGCCAGCAGCCCGTACAGGGGGCGCGACACAGATACGCAGTATTTT. This translates into CASSPYRGRDTDTQYF.

This clonotype was recorded a few times. The rearrangement joins TRBV27 to TRBJ1-5; D gene uncertain. This CDR3 has 14 residues. V was shortened by 0 bases and J by 6 bases, with 9 bases between the two germline ends. CDR1 MNHEY and CDR2 SMNVEV come from the germline V gene (reference sequence). The CDR3, as DNA: TGTGCCAGCAGTTTATCTACCAGAAGTCAGCCCCAGCATTTT. It yields the protein CASSLSTRSQPQHF.

This chain joins TRBV5-1 and TRBJ2-5, with D tentatively TRBD2 (6 bases). The V end lost 4 bases, the J end lost 5 bases, and 18 bases lay between the germline ends. The CDR3 has 15 amino acids. Germline lookup yields CDR1 SGHRS and CDR2 YFSETQ. CDR3 loop: CASSNSGTVGETQYF. DNA for the CDR3: TGCGCCAGCAGCAATAGCGGAACAGTGGGGGAGACCCAGTACTTC.

In its sample, this clonotype was seen a few times. At one end, the junction sequence differs from germline, possibly due to a read error. This chain joins TRBV7-9 and TRBJ2-1; 7 nucleotides match TRBD1. Germline V gene data show CDR1 as SEHNR and CDR2 as FQNEAQ (reference sequence). This CDR3 region has 9 residues. CDR3 sequence (DNA): TGTGCCAGCAGCTTGGGACAGCACTTC. It codes for CASSLGQHF.

As to this clonotype: A much larger clone differs from this one at a single base, so this may be a read error. Given the absence of the conserved phenylalanine or tryptophan at the CDR3 end, a read error is likely. This chain joins TRBV7-2 and TRBJ2-1; TRBD2 matches 8 bases. This CDR3 is 17 amino acids long. The junction had 17 bases not matched to a gene; V was cut back by 7 bases and J by 6 bases. The germline V gene encodes CDR1 SGHTA and CDR2 FQGNSA. The CDR3 protein is CASNSGERLAGLNEQFC. The DNA for the CDR3 is TGTGCCAGCAACTCAGGGGAAAGGCTAGCGGGCCTCAATGAGCAGTTCTGC.

The genes are TRBV20-1 and TRBJ1-5; possibly TRBD1 for D (6 bases). The V end lost 3 bases, the J end lost 3 bases, and 9 bases lay between the germline ends. CDR3 length: 13 residues. In germline, CDR1 is DFQATT, CDR2 SNEGSKA (reference sequence). The CDR3 DNA reads TGCAGTGCTAGTACAGGGCACAATCAGCCCCAGCATTTT. Translating gives CSASTGHNQPQHF.

There are many counts of this clonotype. This chain connects TRBV12-3 or TRBV12-4 to TRBJ1-3; 9 bases agree with TRBD1. J was trimmed by 3 bases and V by 3 bases; bases with no gene match: 9. The CDR3 extends over 17 amino acids. The CDR3 DNA follows: TGTGCCAGCAGTTTCCACCAACAGGGGGCCAGTGGAAACACCATATATTTT. Protein: CASSFHQQGASGNTIYF.

This chain uses TRBV29-1 with TRBJ2-3; TRBD2 is a possible D gene (6 bases). Trimming took off 5 bases at V and 7 bases at J, with 16 bases between the two ends. The germline V gene encodes CDR1 SQVTM and CDR2 ANQGSEA. CDR3 size: 13 residues. CDR3 nucleotides: TGCAGCGTTTCTGTAGGTCGGGGGAATACGCAGTATTTT. Its protein is CSVSVGRGNTQYF.

This clonotype was observed at least ten times. The rearrangement links TRBV7-6 to TRBJ2-7; no definite D call. Germline-derived CDR1 and CDR2 are SGHVS and FNYEAQ. The V gene lost 5 bases and the J gene lost 0 bases, with 14 bases spanning the gap. The CDR3 covers 15 residues. The CDR3, as DNA: TGTGCCAGCAGCCCAGCGATCCAGTCCTCCTACGAGCAGTACTTC. Its translation is CASSPAIQSSYEQYF.